The clone carrying this T cell receptor beta chain has just a few counts. This CDR3 has 13 amino acids. Trimming left V 3 bases short and J 2 bases short, with 11 bases between. Germline V gene data show CDR1 as SQVTM and CDR2 as ANQGSEA. Extracted RNA was reverse transcribed, and the resulting cDNA served as sequencing template. Some clones are missing from TCRdb's copy, which holds only in-frame ones; the method was immunoSEQ multiplex PCR. The repertoire holds roughly 30,000 clones, with less than 65% as singletons. This record belongs to a study of CD8+ T cells in alopecia areata. Patients with alopecia areata provided lesional scalp punch biopsies as well as peripheral blood.

The source of this sequence is a human donor with alopecia areata. The chain has TRBV29-1 and TRBJ2-7; D ambiguous. The sample consisted of NKG2D-high CD8+ T cells sorted from blood. CDR3 DNA sequence: TGCAGCGTTGAGAGAGACGAAACCTACGAGCAGTACTTC. Its translation is CSVERDETYEQYF.